This TCR beta chain came from a study of vaccination and CD4 T cells after COVID-19. The Oncomine TCR Beta short-read assay sequenced DNA from cultured CD4+ T cells. MiXCR, run by TCRdb on the PCR reads, gives a single entry per CDR3 protein. Among under 3,500 distinct CDR3 sequences listed, about a quarter were seen once. Regarding this clonotype: Its antigen is unknown.

In germline, CDR1 is SQVTM, CDR2 ANQGSEA. Trimming left V 7 bases short and J 5 bases short, with 14 bases between. The CDR3 extends over 12 amino acids. Overall study results and limits: SARS-CoV-2-reactive clonotypes rose nonsignificantly, with the median going from roughly 21 to 40. Spike mono-reactivity held for 304 of 307 vaccine-specific clones in convalescent patients.

Treatment: approximately 11-day PBMC culture with coronavirus spike peptide pools or control peptides (ViraFEST assay). Culture conditions combined 2 million to 2.5 million PBMCs per well with 8.5 to 10 IU/ml IL-2 and roughly 10 ug/ml peptide pools. Half the medium was replaced with fresh IL-2 medium on days 3 and 7. The source of this sequence is a human donor who had recovered from COVID-19. The V call is TRBV29-1, the J call TRBJ2-5; D is unresolved. Sequencing used CD4+ T cells from blood, cultured in vitro, obtained after SARS-CoV-2 vaccination. The CDR3 spells CSAIQVTETQYF. CDR3 nucleotide sequence: TGCAGCGCGATCCAGGTAACGGAGACCCAGTACTTC.